The 25 T cell receptor beta chains below come from one sample, sequenced in a study of regulatory T cells in long-lasting Graves disease. Time point denoted: newly diagnosed GD, antithyroid drugs for less than 3 months. PBMC-extracted RNA yielded the TCR library. TCR beta libraries were built with iRepertoire HTBI primers and Arm-PCR of CDR3 regions. One entry per CDR3 protein results from TCRdb running MiXCR on the multiplex PCR reads. The sample carries hundreds of thousands of distinct CDR3 sequences, 16% recorded once. This sample also appeared in a second study, on T cells in Graves' hyperthyroidism and ophthalmopathy.

The source was peripheral blood mononuclear cells (PBMCs), collected at new diagnosis, from a patient treated with antithyroid drugs. All receptors derive from a woman aged 25 to 39 with Graves disease.

This clonotype was seen a few times. The J gene is TRBJ2-1, the V gene TRBV5-1, with TRBD2 matching over 11 bases. This CDR3 spans 22 amino acids. Germline CDR1 SGHRS, CDR2 YFSETQ. V was pared by 4 bases and J by 7 bases, with 28 bases of the junction left unmatched. The CDR3: CASSPGRAPGLAVSRGENEQFF. The CDR3 DNA follows: TGCGCCAGCAGCCCCGGTCGAGCCCCGGGACTAGCGGTATCGAGGGGGGAAAATGAGCAGTTCTTC. The whole variable domain, remainder taken from reference TRBV5-1 and TRBJ2-1, is KAGVTQTPRYLIKTRGQQVTLSCSPISGHRSVSWYQQTPGQGLQFLFEYFSETQRNKGNFPGRFSGRQFSNSRSEMNVSTLELGDSALYLCASSPGRAPGLAVSRGENEQFFGPGTRLTVL.

This clonotype showed up many times. One base away lies a much larger clone, so this may be a sequencing read error. This chain uses TRBV6-2 or TRBV6-3 with TRBJ2-5; D gene ambiguous. This CDR3 contains 11 residues. Germline values: CDR1 MNHEY, CDR2 SVGEGT. The V and J ends lost 2 bases and 3 bases respectively, with 1 base between them. CDR3 nucleotide sequence: TGTGCCAGCAGTTACAAAGAGACCCAGTACTTC. Protein: CASSYKETQYF.

Many counts were recorded for this clonotype. The V gene is TRBV20-1, the J gene TRBJ1-2; TRBD1 is a possible D gene (6 bases). The germline V gene has CDR1 DFQATT and CDR2 SNEGSKA (reference sequence). V was clipped by 3 bases and J by 0 bases, with 11 bases between them. This CDR3 is built from 14 residues. In nucleotides, the CDR3 is TGCAGTGCTAGGGGGGCCATCTCTAACTATGGCTACACCTTC. This encodes CSARGAISNYGYTF.

Concerning this clonotype: A much larger clone is a single base away; this may be a read error. The gene calls are TRBV28 and TRBJ1-3; D gene unclear. This CDR3 has 13 residues. The germline V gene encodes CDR1 MDHEN and CDR2 SYDVKM. In nucleotides, the CDR3 is TGTGTCAGCAGTTTGGTCTCTGGAAACACCATATATTTT. Its translation: CVSSLVSGNTIYF.

This clonotype was recorded at least ten times. V is TRBV7-8 and J is TRBJ2-3; TRBD1 matches 7 bases. Germline loops: CDR1 SGHVS, CDR2 FQNEAQ. The V segment lost 1 base and the J segment 0 bases; nucleotides outside the gene matches: 7. The CDR3 has 17 residues. CDR3 in amino acids: CASSLGQGVGSTDTQYF. The CDR3 bases are TGTGCCAGCAGCTTAGGCCAGGGGGTAGGCAGCACAGATACGCAGTATTTT.

This clonotype was counted at least ten times. The rearrangement links TRBV7-2 to TRBJ1-2; no reliable D call. Germline V gene lookup returns CDR1 SGHTA and CDR2 FQGNSA. The CDR3 spans 10 residues. Trimming cost V 5 bases and J 12 bases, with 10 bases left between them. The CDR3 is CASSLTEHTF. The CDR3 DNA follows: TGTGCCAGCAGCCTAACGGAGCACACCTTC.

The V gene is TRBV3-1, the J gene TRBJ2-5; tentatively, D is TRBD1 (6 bases). Germline V lookup: CDR1 LGHDT, CDR2 YNNKEL (reference sequence). The CDR3 consists of 16 residues. Trimming removed 3 bases at V and 3 bases at J, with 17 bases between. The CDR3, as DNA: TGTGCCAGCAGCCACAGATTGAGGACAGCCGAAGAGACCCAGTACTTC. Translation gives CASSHRLRTAEETQYF.

This clonotype was detected many times. The J gene is TRBJ2-1, the V gene TRBV7-3; 10 bases align to TRBD1. Germline trimming cut 6 bases from V and 4 bases from J; bases unmatched to any gene: 6. The CDR3 spans 15 residues. In germline, CDR1 is SGHTA, CDR2 FQGTGA. The CDR3 is CASSPMGQGYNEQFF. The CDR3 DNA sequence: TGTGCCAGCAGTCCCATGGGACAGGGGTACAATGAGCAGTTCTTC.

This clonotype was seen many times. This rearrangement joins TRBV10-3 to TRBJ2-5, with 7 nucleotides matching TRBD1. The CDR3 has 18 amino acids. With V trimmed by 0 bases and J by 3 bases, 13 bases remained unmatched. The germline CDR1 and CDR2 sequences are ENHRY and SYGVKD. CDR3 DNA sequence: TGTGCCATCAGTGAGTCGAAATACCGGTTAGACAGGGAAGAGACCCAGTACTTC. This translates into CAISESKYRLDREETQYF.

This clonotype occurred a few times. J is TRBJ2-5 and V is TRBV15; D is undetermined. Germline V gene lookup returns CDR1 LNHNV and CDR2 YYDKDF (reference sequence). Trimming removed 0 bases at V and 5 bases at J, with 7 bases between. The CDR3 extends over 13 amino acids. The CDR3 DNA is TGTGCCACCAGCAGAGATCGGACGGAGACCCAGTACTTC. It encodes CATSRDRTETQYF.

This clonotype was seen only once. This chain connects TRBV6-1 to TRBJ1-1; D is uncertain. V lost 7 bases and J lost 5, with 14 bases in between. The CDR3 contains 13 residues. Germline CDR1 is MNHNS and CDR2 is SASEGT. The CDR3 region is CASTDLLGTEAFF. The CDR3 coding sequence is TGTGCCAGCACTGACCTACTGGGGACTGAAGCTTTCTTT.

This clonotype was detected ten times or more. The chain is built from TRBV12-3 or TRBV12-4 and TRBJ1-2; unclear D gene. This CDR3 has 13 residues. Trimming removed 5 bases from V and 7 bases from J, with 14 bases in between. The CDR3 DNA reads as TGTGCCAGCAGTCGAGGACGGGCTCGTGGCTACACCTTC. Translated: CASSRGRARGYTF.

Ten or more counts support this clonotype. The chain carries TRBV28 and TRBJ2-5, with 9 bases fitting TRBD1. Germline V gene sequence: CDR1 MDHEN, CDR2 SYDVKM. Trimming removed 3 bases from V and 4 bases from J; junction bases left unmatched: 6. CDR3 length: 15 residues. The CDR3 DNA is TGTGCCAGCAGTTTGGGAGGGACAGGGTTAGAGACCCAGTACTTC. The encoded protein is CASSLGGTGLETQYF.

This clonotype was counted many times. The chain uses TRBV6-1 and TRBJ1-5, with 7 nucleotides matching TRBD1. The length of the CDR3 is 16 residues. CDR1 and CDR2 from the germline V gene are MNHNS and SASEGT. Unmatched junction bases numbered 5, after V lost 0 bases and J lost 3 bases. CDR3 sequence: CASSEALQGYNQPQHF. The DNA for the CDR3 is TGTGCCAGCAGTGAAGCACTACAGGGGTACAATCAGCCCCAGCATTTT.

This clonotype was detected a few times. CDR3: CASSLWERQETQYF. CDR3 coding DNA: TGTGCCAGCAGCTTGTGGGAGCGTCAAGAGACCCAGTACTTC. The chain uses TRBV7-9 and TRBJ2-5, with a weak D call TRBD2 (5 bases). Germline loops: CDR1 SEHNR, CDR2 FQNEAQ (reference sequence). V lost 3 bases, J lost 2 bases, and 10 bases lay in between. The CDR3 covers 14 residues.

This rearrangement joins TRBV7-3 to TRBJ2-7; 8 positions match TRBD1. With the DNA end fitting TRBJ2-1 better, the J assignment may be wrong. Per germline, CDR1 SGHTA and CDR2 FQGTGA. This CDR3 is 16 amino acids long. CDR3 coding DNA: TGTGCCAGCAGCCTCCGATGGGCAGGGGGCTTCAATGAGCAGTTCTTC. Translation gives CASSLRWAGGFNEQFF.

V is TRBV12-3 or TRBV12-4 and J is TRBJ2-7; D call uncertain. V was cut by 3 bases and J by 6 bases, with 12 bases left in between. There are 13 residues in the CDR3. CDR3: CASSFRSLGEQYF. The DNA of the CDR3 is TGTGCCAGCAGTTTTAGGTCGTTGGGCGAGCAGTACTTC.

The chain is built from TRBV27 and TRBJ2-5; the D gene could be TRBD1 or TRBD2 (5 bases each). Deletions cut 8 bases from V and 1 base from J, with 17 bases between. The CDR3 has 15 residues. Germline V gives CDR1 MNHEY, CDR2 SMNVEV (reference sequence). This CDR3 reads CASRPWGPTQETQYF. The CDR3 DNA reads as TGTGCCAGCCGCCCTTGGGGACCCACCCAAGAGACCCAGTACTTC.

This clonotype came up a few times. The chain recombines TRBV28 with TRBJ1-1; the D gene is possibly TRBD1 (5 bases). CDR3 length: 13 amino acids. Trimming cost V 5 bases and J 8 bases, with 15 bases left between them. CDR1 and CDR2 (germline): MDHEN, SYDVKM. CDR3: CASSARGRTEAFF. The DNA for the CDR3 is TGTGCCAGCAGTGCCCGGGGGAGAACCGAAGCTTTCTTT.

This clonotype was observed many times. The chain employs TRBV24-1 and TRBJ1-5; possible D gene TRBD1, 6 bases. Trimming removed 5 bases from V and 6 bases from J, with 13 bases in between. Germline loops: CDR1 KGHDR, CDR2 SFDVKD. The CDR3 covers 14 residues. The chain's CDR3 is CATSAGGWGQPQHF. CDR3 sequence (DNA): TGTGCCACCAGTGCGGGGGGCTGGGGTCAGCCCCAGCATTTT.

The rearrangement uses TRBV27 and TRBJ1-1; weak D call: TRBD1 (6 bases). The germline V and J ends were trimmed by 9 bases and 1 base, with 18 bases remaining between them. This CDR3 has 15 residues. Germline loops: CDR1 MNHEY, CDR2 SMNVEV (reference sequence). This chain's CDR3 is CARTTGTRKNTEAFF. The CDR3 nucleotides are TGTGCCAGAACCACAGGGACCAGAAAGAACACTGAAGCTTTCTTT.

This clonotype has more than one count but fewer than ten. The chain links TRBV7-6 to TRBJ2-2; 8 bases are a match to TRBD2. After removal of 7 bases from V and 5 bases from J, the junction contained 6 bases not matched to a gene. The V gene's germline CDR1 is SGHVS and CDR2 FNYEAQ. The CDR3 has 14 amino acids. The CDR3 sequence is CASTLAGGTGELFF. In DNA form, the CDR3 reads TGTGCCAGCACTCTGGCGGGAGGTACCGGGGAGCTGTTTTTT. The variable domain in full, with the rest retrieved from reference TRBV7-6 and TRBJ2-2, is GAGVSQSPRYKVTKRGQDVALRCDPISGHVSLYWYRQALGQGPEFLTYFNYEAQQDKSGLPNDRFSAERPEGSISTLTIQRTEQRDSAMYRCASTLAGGTGELFFGEGSRLTVL.

The sample holds many counts of this clonotype. The chain uses TRBV2 and TRBJ2-2, with 11 positions matching TRBD2. J lost 5 bases, V lost 4 bases, and 3 bases had no gene match. Germline CDR1 is SNHLY and CDR2 is FYNNEI. The CDR3 has 15 amino acids. The CDR3 DNA reads as TGTGCCAGCAGTGGAACTAGCGGGAGTACCGGGGAGCTGTTTTTT. Protein: CASSGTSGSTGELFF.

There are many counts of this clonotype. The rearrangement joins TRBV30 to TRBJ1-1; 8 positions match TRBD1. The CDR3 runs to 14 residues. V shed 2 bases, J shed 4 bases, and the junction held 6 bases outside the gene matches. Looked up from germline, CDR1 is GTSNPN and CDR2 is SVGIG (reference sequence). CDR3: CAWSLTGGGTEAFF. For the CDR3, the DNA is TGTGCCTGGAGTCTCACAGGGGGAGGCACTGAAGCTTTCTTT.

Details on this clonotype: At one end the junction does not follow the germline gene, possibly because of a read error. The chain couples TRBV7-2 to TRBJ2-7; 7 bases are shared with TRBD2. The CDR3 totals 15 residues. Germline loops: CDR1 SGHTA, CDR2 FQGNSA. CDR3 sequence reads: CASSLGQGGVNEHYF. CDR3 nucleotides: TGTGCCAGCAGCTTAGGTCAGGGAGGGGTGAACGAGCATTACTTC.